These 32 T cell receptor beta chains were all obtained from the same sample, sequenced in a study of CD8+ T cells in alopecia areata. Sequencing used cDNA as its template, made by extracting RNA and reverse transcribing it. Some clones are missing from TCRdb's copy, which holds only in-frame ones; the method was immunoSEQ multiplex PCR. The sample consists of roughly 150,000 clones, roughly 50% of them appearing once. Material: CD4+ T cells sorted from blood. The receptor source for this set is a human donor in good health.

The chain is built from TRBV14 and TRBJ1-2; D not certain. This CDR3 spans 17 amino acids. V shed 11 bases and J shed 2 bases, with 27 bases lying between them. From germline, CDR1 is SGHDN and CDR2 FVKESK. The CDR3 region is CARQPLAHRLTNYGYTF. The CDR3 coding sequence is TGTGCCCGACAACCACTTGCGCACCGACTAACCAACTATGGCTACACCTTC. The variable domain in full, completed from reference TRBV14 and TRBJ1-2, reads EAGVTQFPSHSVIEKGQTVTLRCDPISGHDNLYWYRRVMGKEIKFLLHFVKESKQDESGMPNNRFLAERTGGTYSTLKVQPAELEDSGVYFCARQPLAHRLTNYGYTFGSGTRLTVV.

The chain employs TRBV5-6 and TRBJ1-1; TRBD1 is a possible D gene (6 bases). Per the germline V gene, CDR1 is SGHDT and CDR2 is YYEEEE. The germline V and J ends were trimmed by 7 bases and 0 bases, with 16 bases remaining between them. The CDR3 has 15 residues. CDR3 amino acids: CASLANAGVNTEAFF. DNA for the CDR3: TGTGCCAGCTTAGCTAATGCAGGGGTGAACACTGAAGCTTTCTTT.

The J gene is TRBJ2-1, the V gene TRBV29-1; TRBD2 matches 10 bases. CDR3 size: 15 residues. J gave up 9 bases and V 0 bases, and 8 bases lay outside the gene matches. Germline V CDR1 and CDR2: SQVTM, ANQGSEA. The CDR3 nucleotides are TGCAGCGTTGAAGAGGTAGCGGGAGGTATCCCTGAGCAGTTCTTC. It translates to CSVEEVAGGIPEQFF.

This chain connects TRBV28 to TRBJ2-5, with unresolved D. From germline, CDR1 is MDHEN and CDR2 SYDVKM. Trimming took 5 bases from V and 6 from J, leaving 19 bases between them. The CDR3 is 15 residues long. CDR3 DNA: TGTGCCAGCAGTAAAGGACCTAAACAGTCCAAGACCCAGTACTTC. Its translation is CASSKGPKQSKTQYF.

The V call is TRBV11-2, the J call TRBJ1-2, with D possibly being TRBD1 (6 bases). V dropped 0 bases and J dropped 2 bases, with 7 bases sitting between them. The CDR3 length is 14 residues. CDR1 and CDR2 from the germline V gene are SGHAT and FQNNGV. This chain's CDR3 is CASSLDRGNYGYTF. The CDR3 nucleotides read TGTGCCAGCAGCTTAGACAGGGGAAACTATGGCTACACCTTC.

The chain uses TRBV29-1 and TRBJ2-7; D may be TRBD1 (5 bases). The length of the CDR3 is 13 residues. V was cut by 7 bases and J by 0 bases, with 13 bases left in between. The germline gives CDR1 SQVTM, CDR2 ANQGSEA. CDR3 sequence: CSAIQALSYEQYF. In nucleotides, the CDR3 is TGCAGCGCTATACAGGCTCTCTCCTACGAGCAGTACTTC.

The chain joins TRBV29-1 to TRBJ2-2, with D perhaps TRBD2 (5 bases). The CDR3 totals 12 residues. Trimming removed 7 bases at V and 3 bases at J, with 9 bases between. CDR1 is SQVTM and CDR2 is ANQGSEA in the germline V gene. Here the CDR3 reads CSAGGYTGELFF. CDR3 nucleotides: TGCAGCGCCGGAGGTTACACCGGGGAGCTGTTTTTT.

This rearrangement joins TRBV28 to TRBJ2-7; 14 bases agree with TRBD2. The CDR3 runs to 16 residues. The germline V gene encodes CDR1 MDHEN and CDR2 SYDVKM. V trimming: 8 bases; J trimming: 0 bases; junction bases outside the gene matches: 6. The DNA of the CDR3 is TGTGCCAGCGCGGGACTAGCGGGAGCAAGCTCCTACGAGCAGTACTTC. Its translation: CASAGLAGASSYEQYF.

The CDR3 region is CASSSRVRNTEAFF. CDR3 bases: TGTGCCAGCAGCTCCAGGGTACGCAACACTGAAGCTTTCTTT. The chain employs TRBV27 and TRBJ1-1, with a weak D call TRBD1 (5 bases). Germline lookup yields CDR1 MNHEY and CDR2 SMNVEV (reference sequence). V was pared by 6 bases and J by 2 bases, with 13 bases between. The CDR3 spans 14 residues.

The chain combines TRBV2 with TRBJ2-7; 10 bases are a match to TRBD1. The CDR3 is 13 residues long. Germline CDR1 reads SNHLY; CDR2 reads FYNNEI. Trimming removed 6 bases from V and 5 bases from J; junction bases left unmatched: 4. The DNA of the CDR3 is TGTGCCAGCAGAAGACAGGGGGCTCACGAGCAGTACTTC. Encoded protein: CASRRQGAHEQYF.

V and J are TRBV5-4 and TRBJ2-7; unclear D gene. Germline loops: CDR1 SGHNT, CDR2 YYREEE (reference sequence). The V end was cut by 0 bases, the J end by 3 bases, with 10 bases between. The CDR3 length is 14 residues. The CDR3 spells CASSLENQHYEQYF. Written as DNA, the CDR3 is TGTGCCAGCAGCTTGGAAAACCAGCACTACGAGCAGTACTTC.

This clone is a singleton in its sample. The rearrangement links TRBV7-6 to TRBJ2-6, with D hard to call. The CDR3 covers 14 residues. The germline V gene has CDR1 SGHVS and CDR2 FNYEAQ. V was trimmed by 4 bases and J by 3 bases, leaving 7 bases between them. The CDR3 nucleotides read TGTGCCAGCAGCTCACCTCTTGGGGCCAACGTCCTGACTTTC. This encodes CASSSPLGANVLTF.

The chain joins TRBV5-4 to TRBJ2-1; 12 nucleotides line up with TRBD2. The germline gives CDR1 SGHNT, CDR2 YYREEE (reference sequence). After removal of 1 base from V and 9 bases from J, the junction contained 8 bases not matched to a gene. The CDR3 is 16 residues long. CDR3 nucleotides: TGTGCCAGCAGCTTGTACGGGCTAGCGGGAGGGGTTGAGCAGTTCTTC. It codes for CASSLYGLAGGVEQFF.

This clone has a handful of counts. The chain couples TRBV28 to TRBJ2-3; 7 bases are shared with TRBD1. The length of the CDR3 is 15 residues. V lost 4 bases and J lost 3; bases outside the gene matches: 7. CDR1 and CDR2 (germline): MDHEN, SYDVKM. Here the CDR3 reads CASSSGQPGTDTQYF. DNA for the CDR3: TGTGCCAGCAGTTCGGGACAGCCTGGGACAGATACGCAGTATTTT. Variable domain in full (rest from reference TRBV28 and TRBJ2-3): DVKVTQSSRYLVKRTGEKVFLECVQDMDHENMFWYRQDPGLGLRLIYFSYDVKMKEKGDIPEGYSVSREKKERFSLILESASTNQTSMYLCASSSGQPGTDTQYFGPGTRLTVL.

This clone was found a few times. The chain employs TRBV28 and TRBJ2-5; 9 bases map to TRBD1. Per the germline V gene, CDR1 is MDHEN and CDR2 is SYDVKM. The CDR3 spans 17 residues. V was pared by 6 bases and J by 4 bases, with 15 bases of the junction left unmatched. This CDR3 is CASSKPMGQGNGETQYF. The DNA of the CDR3 is TGTGCCAGCAGCAAACCAATGGGACAGGGCAATGGAGAGACCCAGTACTTC.

The rearrangement links TRBV4-1 to TRBJ2-5, with a weak D call TRBD2 (6 bases). The CDR3 loop spans 15 amino acids. CDR1 is MGHRA, CDR2 YSYEKL, per germline. The V end lost 1 base, the J end lost 3 bases, and 12 bases lay between the germline ends. The CDR3 protein is CASSQGRDSKETQYF. The CDR3 bases are TGCGCCAGCAGCCAAGGACGGGACTCTAAAGAGACCCAGTACTTC.

The rearrangement joins TRBV7-9 to TRBJ2-7; D is perhaps TRBD1 (6 bases). Germline V CDR1 and CDR2: SEHNR, FQNEAQ (reference sequence). V lost 5 bases, J lost 3 bases, and 20 bases lay in between. This CDR3 region has 16 residues. CDR3 protein: CASSHRPGGSNYEQYF. DNA of the CDR3: TGTGCCAGCAGCCACCGACCTGGGGGCAGTAACTACGAGCAGTACTTC.

There are a few counts of this clone. V usage is TRBV5-1 and J usage is TRBJ2-1, with a possible D match to TRBD1 (6 bases). Germline CDR1 and CDR2: SGHRS and YFSETQ. Trimming stripped 0 bases from V and 2 bases from J, with 18 bases between. This CDR3 comprises 18 residues. The DNA for the CDR3 is TGCGCCAGCAGCTTGGCCGTCAGTACGGGACAACCCTACAATGAGCAGTTCTTC. Translating it yields CASSLAVSTGQPYNEQFF.

This clone was seen a single time. The rearrangement uses TRBV5-4 and TRBJ2-3, with D possibly matching TRBD2 (6 bases). CDR1 is SGHNT and CDR2 is YYREEE in the germline V gene (reference sequence). V was cut by 4 bases and J by 5 bases, with 11 bases left in between. CDR3 size: 13 residues. The CDR3 sequence: CASSGPGGDTQYF. CDR3 DNA sequence: TGTGCCAGCAGCGGGCCCGGGGGAGATACGCAGTATTTT.

V and J are TRBV12-5 and TRBJ1-1; D remains unclear. CDR1 and CDR2 (germline): LGHNT, FRNRAP. This CDR3 is 12 amino acids long. The V and J ends lost 1 base and 2 bases respectively, with 2 bases between them. DNA for the CDR3: TGTGCTAGTGGTTTGGGTAACACTGAAGCTTTCTTT. Translation gives CASGLGNTEAFF.

The genes are TRBV6-1 and TRBJ2-3; D gene ambiguous. CDR3 length: 17 residues. The V end was cut by 0 bases, the J end by 1 base, with 14 bases between. Germline values: CDR1 MNHNS, CDR2 SASEGT. This CDR3 is CASSEANKRWGTDTQYF. CDR3 bases: TGTGCCAGCAGTGAAGCCAACAAGAGGTGGGGCACAGATACGCAGTATTTT.

V and J are TRBV5-1 and TRBJ2-3, with TRBD1 matching over 8 bases. The ends lost 5 bases at V and 0 bases at J; junction bases unmatched: 2. This CDR3 region has 14 residues. Germline V lookup: CDR1 SGHRS, CDR2 YFSETQ. DNA for the CDR3: TGCGCCAGCAGGGCAGGGGGCAGCACAGATACGCAGTATTTT. Encoded protein: CASRAGGSTDTQYF.

In DNA, the CDR3 is TGCAGCGTCGCCAGACAGGGTCTCCTCTACGAGCAGTACTTC. Protein product: CSVARQGLLYEQYF. The chain combines TRBV29-1 with TRBJ2-7, with TRBD1 identical over 7 bases. In germline, CDR1 is SQVTM, CDR2 ANQGSEA. This CDR3 contains 14 residues. The junction had 11 bases not matched to a gene; V was cut back by 6 bases and J by 3 bases.

This clone was observed a handful of times. The chain uses TRBV29-1 and TRBJ2-1; 11 nucleotides align to TRBD2. The V and J ends lost 6 bases and 8 bases, in that order; junction bases with no gene match: 9. Looked up from germline, CDR1 is SQVTM and CDR2 is ANQGSEA. CDR3 length: 14 residues. The CDR3: CSVGGTSGLYEQFF. CDR3 nucleotides: TGCAGCGTGGGCGGGACTAGCGGTCTCTATGAGCAGTTCTTC.

A single count supports this clone. The chain joins TRBV10-1 to TRBJ2-7, with 9 bases fitting TRBD1. V was clipped by 6 bases and J by 3 bases; unmatched bases: 6. The CDR3 extends over 14 amino acids. Germline V gene lookup returns CDR1 WNHNN and CDR2 SYGVQD (reference sequence). The CDR3 region is CASSHGQGLYEQYF. DNA for the CDR3: TGCGCCAGCAGCCACGGACAGGGGCTCTACGAGCAGTACTTC.

The chain joins TRBV25-1 to TRBJ2-5, with 7 bases lining up with TRBD2. V trimming: 4 bases; J trimming: 4 bases; junction bases outside the gene matches: 6. The CDR3 sequence is 14 residues long. CDR1 and CDR2 from the germline V gene are MGHDK and SYGVNS. Written as DNA, the CDR3 is TGTGCCAGCAGTGCGCCCCTAGCGGTAGAGACCCAGTACTTC. Translated: CASSAPLAVETQYF.

The count of this clone is one. The chain employs TRBV5-6 and TRBJ2-7, with 8 bases fitting TRBD2. V trimming: 2 bases; J trimming: 3 bases; junction bases outside the gene matches: 1. Germline values: CDR1 SGHDT, CDR2 YYEEEE. The CDR3 has 13 residues. CDR3 in amino acids: CASSLAGVYEQYF. The CDR3 nucleotides read TGTGCCAGCAGCTTAGCGGGAGTCTACGAGCAGTACTTC.

In this sample, this clone turned up a few times. The chain carries TRBV4-1 and TRBJ2-3; 8 nucleotides line up with TRBD1. The CDR3 sequence is 17 residues long. Germline V gene data show CDR1 as MGHRA and CDR2 as YSYEKL. J gave up 1 base and V 0 bases, and 6 bases lay outside the gene matches. CDR3 in DNA: TGCGCCAGCAGCCAAGATGGCCCGGGACAGGGCACAGATACGCAGTATTTT. Its protein is CASSQDGPGQGTDTQYF.

The V and J genes are TRBV25-1 and TRBJ1-3; D ambiguous. The germline gives CDR1 MGHDK, CDR2 SYGVNS. V lost 3 bases, J lost 0 bases, and 3 bases lay in between. The CDR3 extends over 13 amino acids. CDR3 amino acids: CASSESSGNTIYF. DNA for the CDR3: TGTGCCAGCAGTGAGTCCTCTGGAAACACCATATATTTT. Full variable domain (rest looked up from reference TRBV25-1 and TRBJ1-3): EADIYQTPRYLVIGTGKKITLECSQTMGHDKMYWYQQDPGMELHLIHYSYGVNSTEKGDLSSESTVSRIRTEHFPLTLESARPSHTSQYLCASSESSGNTIYFGEGSWLTVV.

This clone was recorded a few times. The rearrangement uses TRBV28 and TRBJ2-7; no firm D call. Germline V gene lookup returns CDR1 MDHEN and CDR2 SYDVKM. Trimming left V 6 bases short and J 0 bases short, with 3 bases between. The CDR3 has 11 amino acids. The CDR3 DNA reads as TGTGCCAGCAGAACCTCCTACGAGCAGTACTTC. Its translation: CASRTSYEQYF.

The V gene is TRBV29-1, the J gene TRBJ1-1; 7 nucleotides agree with TRBD1. With 7 bases clipped from V and 1 base from J, the junction kept 6 bases outside the gene matches. The germline gives CDR1 SQVTM, CDR2 ANQGSEA. This CDR3 is built from 13 residues. DNA of the CDR3: TGCAGCGGGAAGGGGGCCCCGAACACTGAAGCTTTCTTT. Translated: CSGKGAPNTEAFF.

The chain is built from TRBV5-1 and TRBJ2-3, with 8 bases that match TRBD1. Germline V CDR1 and CDR2: SGHRS, YFSETQ. The CDR3 is 17 residues long. V dropped 3 bases and J dropped 3; count of bases not matched to a gene: 12. CDR3 DNA sequence: TGCGCCAGCAGCTACATCAAATTGACAGGGGAAACAGATACGCAGTATTTT. This encodes CASSYIKLTGETDTQYF.